This entry features one T cell receptor (beta chain) sequence. The data were obtained in a study of blood T cell repertoires in COVID-19. At the level of the study: PBMCs, B-cell-depleted T cells, or T cells provided the cDNA or gDNA that made up the material.

J lost 6 bases, V lost 3 bases, and 2 bases had no gene match. CDR3 length: 12 amino acids. Germline loops: CDR1 SGDLS, CDR2 YYNGEE. Produced via immunoSEQ multiplex PCR; TCRdb's table is partial and in-frame only. This sample has 130,000 or so clones; 70% to 80% occur once, and the top ten carry roughly 10%. The clonotype comes from a human donor in a cohort sampled during active COVID-19. Sequencing input: peripheral blood. This rearrangement joins TRBV9 to TRBJ1-1, with TRBD1 matching over 7 bases. CDR3: CASSGQGAEAFF. For the CDR3, the DNA is TGTGCCAGCAGCGGACAGGGAGCTGAAGCTTTCTTT. Supplemented by reference TRBV9 and TRBJ1-1, the full variable domain reads DSGVTQTPKHLITATGQRVTLRCSPRSGDLSVYWYQQSLDQGLQFLIQYYNGEERAKGNILERFSAQQFPDLHSELNLSSLELGDSALYFCASSGQGAEAFFGQGTRLTVV.